Each of the 27 T cell receptor beta chains below was sequenced from the same sample in a study of blood T cell repertoires in COVID-19. Sequencing used immunoSEQ multiplex PCR; TCRdb keeps in-frame clones, though not all of them. The sample has about 250,000 clones; about nine tenths are singletons. The sequenced material came from peripheral blood. The receptors here all came from an older woman who had recovered from COVID-19.

As regards this clone: The same CDR3 can be traced to other DNA sequences in this sample. The gene calls are TRBV5-1 and TRBJ1-3; D is possibly TRBD1 (5 bases). CDR3 length: 14 residues. Trimming took 5 bases from V and 0 from J, leaving 9 bases between them. Germline V CDR1 and CDR2: SGHRS, YFSETQ. CDR3: CASSPGSSGNTIYF. The DNA for the CDR3 is TGCGCCAGCAGTCCAGGGTCCTCTGGAAACACCATATATTTT.

Note on this clone: The sample contains more than one DNA sequence encoding this CDR3. The V gene is TRBV7-9, the J gene TRBJ1-3; 7 nucleotides agree with TRBD1. V dropped 5 bases and J dropped 0; count of bases not matched to a gene: 1. There are 14 residues in the CDR3. The V gene's germline CDR1 is SEHNR and CDR2 FQNEAQ (reference sequence). CDR3 nucleotides: TGTGCCAGCAGCCCAGGGGGCTCTGGAAACACCATATATTTT. Translating it yields CASSPGGSGNTIYF.

This chain connects TRBV19 to TRBJ1-1, with D tentatively TRBD1 (6 bases). From germline, CDR1 is LNHDA and CDR2 SQIVND (reference sequence). There are 12 residues in the CDR3. The V end was cut by 4 bases, the J end by 5 bases, with 8 bases between. CDR3 sequence: CASSNQGTEAFF. CDR3 coding DNA: TGTGCCAGTAGTAACCAGGGGACTGAAGCTTTCTTT.

CDR3 residues: CASSYQGNNSPLHF. The CDR3, as DNA: TGTGCCAGCAGTTACCAGGGAAATAATTCACCCCTCCACTTT. The rearrangement joins TRBV6-6 to TRBJ1-6, with D possibly being TRBD1 (5 bases). The ends were cut back, 2 bases at V and 5 bases at J, with 7 bases in the middle. The CDR3 runs to 14 residues. CDR1 and CDR2 from the germline V gene are MNHNY and SVGAGI (reference sequence).

The rearrangement joins TRBV7-3 to TRBJ2-3, with 7 positions matching TRBD2. CDR1 and CDR2 from the germline V gene are SGHTA and FQGTGA. CDR3 length equals 16 residues. V lost 1 base and J lost 4; bases outside the gene matches: 8. The CDR3 DNA is TGTGCCAGCAGCTTAAGTCAGCGGGGATTTTCAGATACGCAGTATTTT. This codes for CASSLSQRGFSDTQYF.

The chain joins TRBV29-1 to TRBJ2-2; possible D gene TRBD1, 6 bases. Looked up from germline, CDR1 is SQVTM and CDR2 is ANQGSEA. The CDR3 has 13 amino acids. The V gene lost 7 bases and the J gene lost 5 bases, with 14 bases spanning the gap. CDR3 nucleotide sequence: TGCAGCGGCCAGGGGTATGGAACCGGGGAGCTGTTTTTT. Encoded protein: CSGQGYGTGELFF.

The V call is TRBV14, the J call TRBJ1-6; D unclear. V was clipped by 3 bases and J by 7 bases, with 7 bases between them. This CDR3 has 13 residues. Germline CDR1 and CDR2: SGHDN and FVKESK. This CDR3 reads CASSQQSNSPLHF. The CDR3, as DNA: TGTGCCAGCAGCCAGCAGTCCAATTCACCCCTCCACTTT.

This clone was detected once. The rearrangement links TRBV21-1 to TRBJ2-1; TRBD2 is the table's D call and was not checked against the DNA. TRBV21-1 is deemed a pseudogene. The CDR3 runs 17 residues. CDR3 region: CASSFAPPGSNNDEQFF. The CDR3 coding sequence is TGTGCCAGCAGCTTCGCCCCCCCGGGATCCAACAATGATGAGCAGTTCTTC.

In its sample, this clone was seen once. This chain links TRBV10-3 with TRBJ2-5, with D possibly matching TRBD1 (5 bases). This CDR3 has 14 residues. Trimming left V 2 bases short and J 1 base short, with 8 bases between. CDR1 is ENHRY, CDR2 SYGVKD, per germline. The CDR3 here is CAISEPTGQETQYF. The CDR3 nucleotides are TGTGCCATCAGTGAGCCTACAGGCCAAGAGACCCAGTACTTC.

The CDR3 nucleotides read TGTGCCACCAGTACGACAGGGAAGGACGAGCAGTACTTC. Protein sequence: CATSTTGKDEQYF. V gene TRBV24-1 combines with J gene TRBJ2-7; 7 positions match TRBD1. The germline V gene encodes CDR1 KGHDR and CDR2 SFDVKD. The CDR3 extends over 13 amino acids. V dropped 6 bases and J dropped 5; count of bases not matched to a gene: 6.

The rearrangement joins TRBV6-5 to TRBJ1-1, with a weak D call TRBD1 (6 bases). Trimming removed 6 bases at V and 5 bases at J, with 19 bases between. The CDR3 has 15 amino acids. Germline V gene sequence: CDR1 MNHEY, CDR2 SVGAGI. In DNA, the CDR3 is TGTGCCAGCAGGCTCTCTCAGGGGATGGAGACTGAAGCTTTCTTT. Translating gives CASRLSQGMETEAFF.

The chain links TRBV28 to TRBJ2-1; 7 nucleotides agree with TRBD2. There are 15 residues in the CDR3. Germline V gives CDR1 MDHEN, CDR2 SYDVKM. Unmatched junction bases numbered 7, after V lost 6 bases and J lost 2 bases. CDR3 amino acids: CASSPRGVPYNEQFF. In nucleotides, the CDR3 is TGTGCCAGCAGCCCTCGGGGGGTGCCCTACAATGAGCAGTTCTTC.

This chain connects TRBV7-3 to TRBJ2-3, with 10 bases that match TRBD2. CDR1 is SGHTA and CDR2 is FQGTGA in the germline V gene. The CDR3 covers 14 residues. V was pared by 5 bases and J by 5 bases, with 4 bases of the junction left unmatched. The CDR3 DNA reads TGTGCCAGCAGCCTCCTAGCGGGGGTAGATACGCAGTATTTT. Its protein is CASSLLAGVDTQYF. Together with reference TRBV7-3 and TRBJ2-3, the CDR3 gives the full variable domain: GAGVSQTPSNKVTEKGKYVELRCDPISGHTALYWYRQSLGQGPEFLIYFQGTGAADDSGLPNDRFFAVRPEGSVSTLKIQRTERGDSAVYLCASSLLAGVDTQYFGPGTRLTVL.

The chain links TRBV19 to TRBJ2-1; 10 positions match TRBD2. In germline, CDR1 is LNHDA, CDR2 SQIVND (reference sequence). The junction had 11 bases not matched to a gene; V was cut back by 7 bases and J by 5 bases. The CDR3 is 16 residues long. CDR3 amino acids: CASNPLAGVNHNEQFF. The CDR3 region has the DNA TGTGCCAGTAATCCTCTAGCGGGGGTAAATCACAATGAGCAGTTCTTC.

The chain couples TRBV28 to TRBJ1-4; 10 bases line up with TRBD1. This CDR3 is 15 amino acids long. Germline values: CDR1 MDHEN, CDR2 SYDVKM. Germline trimming cut 6 bases from V and 7 bases from J; bases unmatched to any gene: 8. CDR3 in amino acids: CASSPLGQGVEKLFF. CDR3 nucleotides: TGTGCCAGCAGCCCCCTCGGACAGGGGGTTGAAAAACTGTTTTTT.

The chain couples TRBV15 to TRBJ1-3, with D unresolved. CDR1 is LNHNV, CDR2 YYDKDF, per germline (reference sequence). The CDR3 extends over 13 amino acids. Trimming removed 2 bases from V and 7 bases from J, with 9 bases in between. CDR3 coding DNA: TGTGCCACCAGCAGACCCAGCGGGAACACCATATATTTT. It yields the protein CATSRPSGNTIYF.

This sequence joins TRBV19 and TRBJ2-3; 10 bases align to TRBD2. Trimming took 3 bases from V and 5 from J; bases not matched to a gene: 5. Germline V gene lookup returns CDR1 LNHDA and CDR2 SQIVND (reference sequence). The CDR3 spans 15 residues. Here the CDR3 reads CASSIGLAGVDTQYF. The CDR3, as DNA: TGTGCCAGTAGTATCGGGCTAGCGGGGGTAGATACGCAGTATTTT.

This chain uses TRBV28 with TRBJ2-7; D is perhaps TRBD2 (6 bases). The CDR3 length is 14 residues. Germline V gives CDR1 MDHEN, CDR2 SYDVKM. With 10 bases removed from V and 3 bases from J, the gap between germline ends came to 19 bases. The CDR3 protein is CATPGDLMHYEQYF. DNA for the CDR3: TGTGCCACCCCGGGGGACCTAATGCACTACGAGCAGTACTTC.

The J gene is TRBJ1-2, the V gene TRBV29-1; D gene ambiguous. Germline CDR1 reads SQVTM; CDR2 reads ANQGSEA. This CDR3 has 12 amino acids. V was shortened by 3 bases and J by 4 bases, with 9 bases between the two germline ends. The CDR3 nucleotides are TGCAGCGTTGACCAAGAGGTCTATGGCTACACCTTC. Encoded protein: CSVDQEVYGYTF.

The chain links TRBV4-2 to TRBJ2-3, with TRBD1 matching 9 bases. The J segment lost 4 bases and the V segment lost 3 bases, leaving 8 bases of the junction unmatched. Germline V CDR1 and CDR2: LGHNA, YNFKEQ. The CDR3 runs to 16 residues. CDR3 residues: CASSQNPQGASDTQYF. The CDR3 DNA sequence: TGTGCCAGCAGCCAGAATCCACAGGGGGCGTCAGATACGCAGTATTTT.

This clone was observed a handful of times. The chain employs TRBV4-1 and TRBJ1-2, with a possible D match to TRBD1 (5 bases). From germline, CDR1 is MGHRA and CDR2 YSYEKL. V was clipped by 9 bases and J by 6 bases, with 20 bases between them. The CDR3 is made up of 14 amino acids. Written as DNA, the CDR3 is TGCGCCAGAGACCACAGGAGAGGCTTGGATGGCTACACCTTC. Translation gives CARDHRRGLDGYTF.

This sequence joins TRBV6-5 and TRBJ1-2; D gene uncertain. The V gene lost 6 bases and the J gene lost 2 bases, with 10 bases spanning the gap. The CDR3 runs 13 residues. The germline V gene has CDR1 MNHEY and CDR2 SVGAGI. The CDR3 DNA follows: TGTGCCAGCAGCCCGGGGTACAACTATGGCTACACCTTC. It specifies CASSPGYNYGYTF.

This clone has more than one count but fewer than ten. This chain links TRBV7-8 with TRBJ2-7; D may be TRBD2 (6 bases). The CDR3 totals 16 residues. Trimming removed 5 bases at V and 3 bases at J, with 20 bases between. In germline, CDR1 is SGHVS, CDR2 FQNEAQ. The CDR3 region is CASSPLIGRDFYEQYF. As DNA, the CDR3 is TGTGCCAGCAGCCCCCTTATCGGACGGGACTTCTACGAGCAGTACTTC. The whole variable domain, remainder taken from reference TRBV7-8 and TRBJ2-7, is GAGVSQSPRYKVAKRGQDVALRCDPISGHVSLFWYQQALGQGPEFLTYFQNEAQLDKSGLPSDRFFAERPEGSVSTLKIQRTQQEDSAVYLCASSPLIGRDFYEQYFGPGTRLTVT.

This clone showed up just once. The rearrangement joins TRBV9 to TRBJ1-6, with 11 bases matching TRBD1. The CDR3 spans 17 residues. J gave up 1 base and V 3 bases, and 3 bases lay outside the gene matches. Germline V CDR1 and CDR2: SGDLS, YYNGEE. The CDR3 sequence is CASSARDRGSYNSPLHF. The DNA for the CDR3 is TGTGCCAGCAGCGCCCGGGACAGGGGGTCCTATAATTCACCCCTCCACTTT.

A word on this clone: The same CDR3 arises from other DNA sequences in this sample as well. This rearrangement joins TRBV29-1 to TRBJ1-4; 7 bases line up with TRBD1. CDR3 length equals 13 residues. V lost 3 bases and J lost 6; bases outside the gene matches: 4. The germline CDR1 and CDR2 sequences are SQVTM and ANQGSEA. In DNA form, the CDR3 reads TGCAGCGTTGAGGAGGGGGCCCATGAAAAACTGTTTTTT. Translated: CSVEEGAHEKLFF.

The chain employs TRBV19 and TRBJ1-4; TRBD1 matches 8 bases. The CDR3 is 15 amino acids. V was clipped by 7 bases and J by 8 bases; unmatched bases: 12. CDR1 LNHDA and CDR2 SQIVND come from the germline V gene (reference sequence). The CDR3 sequence is CASNDRGGGVEKLFF. CDR3 DNA sequence: TGTGCCAGTAACGACAGGGGAGGAGGGGTCGAAAAACTGTTTTTT.

The chain has TRBV9 and TRBJ2-2; 10 positions match TRBD1. The CDR3 sequence is 20 residues long. J gave up 0 bases and V 4 bases, and 15 bases lay outside the gene matches. Germline assignment: CDR1 SGDLS and CDR2 YYNGEE. Here the CDR3 DNA reads TGTGCCAGCAGCCCTCCCCCCGGGACAGGGGATTCCGCGAACACCGGGGAGCTGTTTTTT. This sequence encodes CASSPPPGTGDSANTGELFF.